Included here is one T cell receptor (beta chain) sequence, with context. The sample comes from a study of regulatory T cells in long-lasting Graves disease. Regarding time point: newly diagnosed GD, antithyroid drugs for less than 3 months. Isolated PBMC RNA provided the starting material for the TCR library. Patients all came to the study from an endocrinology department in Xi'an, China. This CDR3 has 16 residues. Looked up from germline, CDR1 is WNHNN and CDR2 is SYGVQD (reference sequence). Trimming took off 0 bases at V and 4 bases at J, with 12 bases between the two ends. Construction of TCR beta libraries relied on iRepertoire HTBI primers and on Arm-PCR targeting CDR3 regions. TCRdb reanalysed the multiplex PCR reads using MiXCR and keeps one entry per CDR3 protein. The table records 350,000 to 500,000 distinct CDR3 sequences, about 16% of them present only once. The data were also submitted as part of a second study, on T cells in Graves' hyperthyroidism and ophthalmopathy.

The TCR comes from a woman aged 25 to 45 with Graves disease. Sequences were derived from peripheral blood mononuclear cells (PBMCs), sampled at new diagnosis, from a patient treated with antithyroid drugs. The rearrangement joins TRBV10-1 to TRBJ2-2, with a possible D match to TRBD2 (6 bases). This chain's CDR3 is CASSESRDSLTGELFF. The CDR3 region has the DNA TGCGCCAGCAGTGAGTCCCGGGACTCACTCACCGGGGAGCTGTTTTTT.